The 6 T cell receptor beta chains given below trace back to one sample, sequenced in a study of T cells after yellow fever vaccination. TCRdb reanalysed the 5' RACE reads using MiXCR and keeps one entry per CDR3 protein. The repertoire includes a few hundred thousand distinct CDR3 sequences, about 3% of them detected once, and roughly 3% sits in the top ten. The sequences come from CD4+ T cells sorted from PBMCs, collected 10 days after the yellow fever booster vaccination. These receptors were obtained from a man aged 18 to 29 who received the YFV17D yellow fever vaccine.

This clonotype came up many times. The chain combines TRBV12-3 or TRBV12-4 with TRBJ1-2; 7 nucleotides match TRBD1. CDR3 length equals 14 residues. With V trimmed by 8 bases and J by 1 base, 7 bases remained unmatched. The CDR3 protein is CASRPSGGNYGYTF. CDR3 nucleotide sequence: TGTGCCAGCCGACCCTCAGGGGGTAACTATGGCTACACCTTC.

This clonotype was counted at least ten times. V usage is TRBV20-1 and J usage is TRBJ1-3; 8 bases match TRBD1. The CDR3 is made up of 13 amino acids. With V trimmed by 6 bases and J by 2 bases, 3 bases remained unmatched. The germline V gene encodes CDR1 DFQATT and CDR2 SNEGSKA (reference sequence). CDR3 residues: CSAPQGAGNTIYF. CDR3 nucleotides: TGCAGTGCCCCACAGGGGGCTGGAAACACCATATATTTT.

The rearrangement uses TRBV24-1 and TRBJ2-5, with D maybe TRBD2 (6 bases). V lost 7 bases and J 3 bases, leaving 14 bases between the germline ends. The CDR3 extends over 14 amino acids. CDR1 and CDR2 from the germline V gene are KGHDR and SFDVKD. The CDR3 reads CATSGWGEEETQYF. The CDR3 nucleotides read TGTGCCACCAGCGGATGGGGGGAGGAAGAGACCCAGTACTTC.

In its sample, this clonotype was seen many times. The genes are TRBV20-1 and TRBJ1-2; D not resolved. Trimming took off 6 bases at V and 4 bases at J, with 15 bases between the two ends. The germline CDR1 and CDR2 sequences are DFQATT and SNEGSKA (reference sequence). The CDR3 totals 13 residues. CDR3: CSAPPLAIYGYTF. The CDR3 nucleotides are TGCAGTGCCCCCCCCCTGGCTATCTATGGCTACACCTTC.

This clonotype was counted at least ten times. The genes are TRBV29-1 and TRBJ2-5; 8 bases agree with TRBD2. The CDR3 is made up of 12 amino acids. Germline CDR1 and CDR2: SQVTM and ANQGSEA. J was trimmed by 3 bases and V by 7 bases; bases with no gene match: 4. This CDR3 is CSAGGAKETQYF. CDR3 coding DNA: TGCAGCGCGGGGGGGGCGAAAGAGACCCAGTACTTC.

This clonotype turned up a few times. The gene calls are TRBV6-1 and TRBJ1-1, with 7 bases fitting TRBD1. There are 14 residues in the CDR3. Trimming cost V 6 bases and J 0 bases; bases outside gene matches: 4. The germline V gene encodes CDR1 MNHNS and CDR2 SASEGT. CDR3 coding DNA: TGTGCCAGCAGGAGGGACAGCTTGAACACTGAAGCTTTCTTT. Its protein product is CASRRDSLNTEAFF.